These 8 T cell receptor beta chains came from one sample sequenced in a study of vaccination effects on CD4 cells after COVID-19. Their antigens remain unidentified. TCRdb keeps only in-frame clones here, not all; method: immunoSEQ multiplex PCR. The sample includes approximately 28,000 clones, roughly 76% of them seen just once. In the ViraFEST assay, antigen-specific CD4+ clonotypes were identified by expansion after peptide-pool stimulation. CD4+ T cell isolation took place after nine to eleven days of culture. Two-dose BNT162b2 or mRNA-1273 vaccination was given to participants. The sample was CD4+ T cells from PBMCs cultured with SARS-CoV-2 spike peptides, taken after COVID-19 vaccination. The receptor source for this set is a human donor who received a COVID-19 vaccine. Some clones in this sample may be carry-over from other donors' samples.

This clone was seen once. The chain combines TRBV24-1 with TRBJ2-3, with 7 bases lining up with TRBD2. The CDR3 has 12 residues. CDR1 and CDR2 (germline): KGHDR, SFDVKD. The V segment lost 10 bases and the J segment 4 bases; nucleotides outside the gene matches: 4. The CDR3 DNA reads TGTGCCACTGGGAGGGGAGCAGATACGCAGTATTTT. Translation gives CATGRGADTQYF.

The chain carries TRBV7-2 and TRBJ1-2; 7 positions agree with TRBD1. V lost 3 bases, J lost 2 bases, and 3 bases stayed unmatched. Germline V gene lookup returns CDR1 SGHTA and CDR2 FQGNSA. This CDR3 has 14 residues. DNA of the CDR3: TGTGCCAGCAGCTTGATGACAGGGAACTATGGCTACACCTTC. It yields the protein CASSLMTGNYGYTF.

This chain links TRBV5-5 with TRBJ2-3; 8 positions agree with TRBD1. Trimming at V came to 4 bases and at J to 1 base, leaving 11 bases not matched to a gene. Germline CDR1 is SGHKS and CDR2 is YYEKEE (reference sequence). This CDR3 is built from 17 residues. This CDR3 is CASSRLGDRIRTDTQYF. CDR3 coding DNA: TGTGCCAGCAGCCGATTGGGGGACAGGATACGCACAGATACGCAGTATTTT.

The rearrangement uses TRBV2 and TRBJ2-1, with a tentative D call TRBD1 (6 bases). Germline-derived CDR1 and CDR2 are SNHLY and FYNNEI. The CDR3 covers 13 residues. V shed 5 bases and J shed 8 bases, with 13 bases lying between them. The CDR3 nucleotides read TGTGCCAGCAGTCTCCGGCACAGGGATGAGCAGTTCTTC. Its protein is CASSLRHRDEQFF.

V gene TRBV4-1 combines with J gene TRBJ1-5, with TRBD1 as a possible D gene (5 bases). The CDR3 is 16 amino acids. The V gene's germline CDR1 is MGHRA and CDR2 YSYEKL. V lost 2 bases, J lost 0 bases, and 11 bases lay in between. The CDR3: CASSQIPGLSNQPQHF. The CDR3, as DNA: TGCGCCAGCAGCCAAATTCCGGGACTTAGCAATCAGCCCCAGCATTTT.

The chain is built from TRBV5-1 and TRBJ1-2, with 8 bases that match TRBD1. The CDR3 consists of 14 residues. Trimming at V came to 0 bases and at J to 6 bases, leaving 4 bases not matched to a gene. Germline CDR1 and CDR2: SGHRS and YFSETQ. CDR3 sequence reads: CASSLVSGGHGYTF. In DNA form, the CDR3 reads TGCGCCAGCAGCTTGGTTTCAGGGGGCCATGGCTACACCTTC.

The sample holds a few counts of this clone. The V gene is TRBV10-1, the J gene TRBJ1-2; D unclear. Trimming took off 2 bases at V and 8 bases at J, with 12 bases between the two ends. Germline assignment: CDR1 WNHNN and CDR2 SYGVQD (reference sequence). The CDR3 runs to 13 residues. DNA for the CDR3: TGCGCCAGCAGTGAGGCGTTGGCGGGGGGCTACACCTTC. This sequence encodes CASSEALAGGYTF.

The J gene is TRBJ2-1, the V gene TRBV7-9, with D tentatively TRBD1 (6 bases). CDR3 length: 14 amino acids. Per the germline V gene, CDR1 is SEHNR and CDR2 is FQNEAQ (reference sequence). Trimming stripped 5 bases from V and 3 bases from J, with 11 bases between. The CDR3 coding sequence is TGTGCCAGCAGCCCCGGGACACTCTACAATGAGCAGTTCTTC. Protein sequence: CASSPGTLYNEQFF.